Shown below are 17 T cell receptor beta chains from a single sample sequenced in a study of radiotherapy plus CTLA-4 blockade in lung cancer. The table came from immunoSEQ multiplex PCR; TCRdb's copy has only in-frame clones and leaves some out. The sample lists tens of thousands of clones, around 77% occurring once. The starting material was peripheral blood, obtained from a patient treated with radiotherapy plus ipilimumab. The receptors stem from a human donor with non-small cell lung cancer whose response to radiotherapy plus ipilimumab could not be evaluated.

This clone has a handful of counts. V and J are TRBV10-2 and TRBJ2-7; 10 nucleotides agree with TRBD1. CDR1 WSHSY and CDR2 SAAADI come from the germline V gene. This CDR3 contains 12 residues. The junction had 4 bases not matched to a gene; V was cut back by 10 bases and J by 4 bases. CDR3 DNA sequence: TGCGCCATCAGGACAGGGGGGTACGAGCAGTACTTC. It yields the protein CAIRTGGYEQYF.

This chain uses TRBV5-1 with TRBJ2-7; weak D call: TRBD2 (5 bases). The CDR3 loop spans 16 amino acids. V dropped 4 bases and J dropped 3 bases, with 20 bases sitting between them. Germline values: CDR1 SGHRS, CDR2 YFSETQ. In DNA, the CDR3 is TGCGCCAGCAGCCCCAATGTAGTAGCGTATTTCTACGAGCAGTACTTC. It encodes CASSPNVVAYFYEQYF. The complete variable domain, with remaining parts taken from reference TRBV5-1 and TRBJ2-7, reads KAGVTQTPRYLIKTRGQQVTLSCSPISGHRSVSWYQQTPGQGLQFLFEYFSETQRNKGNFPGRFSGRQFSNSRSEMNVSTLELGDSALYLCASSPNVVAYFYEQYFGPGTRLTVT.

J is TRBJ2-5 and V is TRBV18; 8 bases are shared with TRBD2. Judging by the DNA end, TRBJ2-7 fits better; the J call may be wrong. The CDR3 length is 14 residues. In germline, CDR1 is KGHSH, CDR2 LQKENI. The CDR3, as DNA: TGTGCCAGCTCACCACTGGGACTAGGCTACGAGCAGTACTTC. It specifies CASSPLGLGYEQYF.

The chain carries TRBV7-9 and TRBJ1-4, with D possibly being TRBD1 (6 bases). CDR1 and CDR2 from the germline V gene are SEHNR and FQNEAQ (reference sequence). The V end lost 1 base, the J end lost 4 bases, and 10 bases lay between the germline ends. There are 15 residues in the CDR3. Written as DNA, the CDR3 is TGTGCCAGCAGCTTAGGAGTAGGGGGTAATGAAAAACTGTTTTTT. Translated, it gives CASSLGVGGNEKLFF.

This rearrangement joins TRBV9 to TRBJ2-1; unclear D gene. Trimming pared 0 bases from V and 6 bases from J, leaving 10 bases between. This CDR3 has 14 amino acids. CDR1 and CDR2 from the germline V gene are SGDLS and YYNGEE. In DNA, the CDR3 is TGTGCCAGCAGCGTAGTGGAGAGTACCAATGAGCAGTTCTTC. Its protein product is CASSVVESTNEQFF.

The chain couples TRBV28 to TRBJ1-5; D not certain. Germline V CDR1 and CDR2: MDHEN, SYDVKM. The CDR3 runs to 12 residues. Trimming pared 6 bases from V and 1 base from J, leaving 4 bases between. CDR3 sequence reads: CASRESNQPQHF. The DNA of the CDR3 is TGTGCCAGCAGGGAGAGCAATCAGCCCCAGCATTTT. The whole variable domain, remainder taken from reference TRBV28 and TRBJ1-5, is DVKVTQSSRYLVKRTGEKVFLECVQDMDHENMFWYRQDPGLGLRLIYFSYDVKMKEKGDIPEGYSVSREKKERFSLILESASTNQTSMYLCASRESNQPQHFGDGTRLSIL.

In its sample, this clone was seen a few times. V is TRBV7-2 and J is TRBJ2-1; 14 positions match TRBD2. The CDR3 extends over 16 amino acids. CDR1 is SGHTA, CDR2 FQGNSA, per germline. Unmatched junction bases numbered 4, after V lost 5 bases and J lost 4 bases. Written as DNA, the CDR3 is TGTGCCAGCAGCCCGACTAGCGGGGGGGGGTACAATGAGCAGTTCTTC. The encoded protein is CASSPTSGGGYNEQFF.

In its sample, this clone was seen a few times. This chain joins TRBV5-1 and TRBJ1-1, with D unresolved. The CDR3 runs 13 residues. Germline CDR1 and CDR2: SGHRS and YFSETQ. The V and J ends lost 0 bases and 2 bases respectively, with 5 bases between them. This chain's CDR3 is CASSLADNTEAFF. CDR3 DNA sequence: TGCGCCAGCAGCTTGGCAGATAACACTGAAGCTTTCTTT.

There are a few counts of this clone. In DNA form, the CDR3 reads TGTGCCACCAGCCCAAGACTACTCGTGGACGAGCAGTACTTC. This gives the protein CATSPRLLVDEQYF. The chain links TRBV15 to TRBJ2-7, with D maybe TRBD2 (5 bases). CDR1 and CDR2 (germline): LNHNV, YYDKDF (reference sequence). The length of the CDR3 is 14 residues. Deletions cut 5 bases from V and 5 bases from J, with 16 bases between. The full variable domain, in which reference TRBV15 and TRBJ2-7 provide the parts outside the CDR3, is DAMVIQNPRYQVTQFGKPVTLSCSQTLNHNVMYWYQQKSSQAPKLLFHYYDKDFNNEADTPDNFQSRRPNTSFCFLDIRSPGLGDTAMYLCATSPRLLVDEQYFGPGTRLTVT.

The chain carries TRBV7-2 and TRBJ2-5; 9 bases align to TRBD1. The DNA matches TRBJ2-7 better at its end, which makes the J call doubtful. The CDR3 contains 15 residues. CDR1 is SGHTA, CDR2 FQGNSA, per germline. CDR3 nucleotides: TGTGCCAGCAGCCGCCGTGGTGACAGGGGGACCGAGCAGTACTTC. As protein: CASSRRGDRGTEQYF.

This chain links TRBV7-3 with TRBJ2-1; 10 nucleotides align to TRBD1. The germline V gene encodes CDR1 SGHTA and CDR2 FQGTGA. J gave up 8 bases and V 5 bases, and 6 bases lay outside the gene matches. The CDR3 contains 14 residues. CDR3 nucleotides: TGTGCCAGCAGCCAGCGACAGGGGGCTGATGAGCAGTTCTTC. It specifies CASSQRQGADEQFF.

This chain's CDR3 is CSVGQGVASGYTF. Here the CDR3 DNA reads TGCAGCGTGGGACAAGGCGTGGCGTCTGGCTACACCTTC. The genes are TRBV29-1 and TRBJ1-2, with D maybe TRBD1 (6 bases). V was cut by 6 bases and J by 7 bases, with 18 bases left in between. The CDR3 runs to 13 residues. The germline V gene encodes CDR1 SQVTM and CDR2 ANQGSEA.

The rearrangement joins TRBV19 to TRBJ2-2; D possibly corresponds to TRBD2 (7 bases). CDR1 and CDR2 (germline): LNHDA, SQIVND (reference sequence). This CDR3 region has 15 residues. The V gene lost 6 bases and the J gene lost 0 bases, with 11 bases spanning the gap. The CDR3 sequence: CASRAGQTNTGELFF. CDR3 nucleotides: TGTGCCAGTAGAGCGGGACAAACGAACACCGGGGAGCTGTTTTTT.

The chain uses TRBV5-1 and TRBJ2-3; D may be TRBD2 (6 bases). Trimming removed 1 base at V and 1 base at J, with 7 bases between. Germline CDR1 SGHRS, CDR2 YFSETQ. This CDR3 has 14 amino acids. CDR3 loop: CASSLSSGTDTQYF. Written as DNA, the CDR3 is TGCGCCAGCAGCTTGTCTAGCGGCACAGATACGCAGTATTTT.

The V call is TRBV6-1, the J call TRBJ1-1; 8 bases map to TRBD1. This CDR3 region has 14 residues. The ends lost 7 bases at V and 3 bases at J; junction bases unmatched: 7. Germline-derived CDR1 and CDR2 are MNHNS and SASEGT. CDR3 residues: CASTDRGSDTEAFF. The CDR3 DNA reads as TGTGCCAGCACCGACAGGGGATCCGACACTGAAGCTTTCTTT.

This chain connects TRBV28 to TRBJ2-5; D possibly matches TRBD1 or TRBD2 (6 bases each). The end of the DNA aligns better with TRBJ2-7, so the J call may be wrong. The CDR3 runs 14 residues. Looked up from germline, CDR1 is MDHEN and CDR2 is SYDVKM. CDR3 amino acids: CATRGPGGAYEQYF. The DNA of the CDR3 is TGTGCCACCAGGGGCCCCGGAGGGGCCTACGAGCAGTACTTC.

The chain joins TRBV2 to TRBJ2-7; 8 positions match TRBD2. The CDR3 runs 14 residues. J gave up 3 bases and V 3 bases, and 4 bases lay outside the gene matches. Germline-derived CDR1 and CDR2 are SNHLY and FYNNEI. As DNA, the CDR3 is TGTGCCAGCAGTGACCCGAGCGGGAGCTACGAGCAGTACTTC. Its translation is CASSDPSGSYEQYF. The full variable domain, in which reference TRBV2 and TRBJ2-7 provide the parts outside the CDR3, is EPEVTQTPSHQVTQMGQEVILRCVPISNHLYFYWYRQILGQKVEFLVSFYNNEISEKSEIFDDQFSVERPDGSNFTLKIRSTKLEDSAMYFCASSDPSGSYEQYFGPGTRLTVT.